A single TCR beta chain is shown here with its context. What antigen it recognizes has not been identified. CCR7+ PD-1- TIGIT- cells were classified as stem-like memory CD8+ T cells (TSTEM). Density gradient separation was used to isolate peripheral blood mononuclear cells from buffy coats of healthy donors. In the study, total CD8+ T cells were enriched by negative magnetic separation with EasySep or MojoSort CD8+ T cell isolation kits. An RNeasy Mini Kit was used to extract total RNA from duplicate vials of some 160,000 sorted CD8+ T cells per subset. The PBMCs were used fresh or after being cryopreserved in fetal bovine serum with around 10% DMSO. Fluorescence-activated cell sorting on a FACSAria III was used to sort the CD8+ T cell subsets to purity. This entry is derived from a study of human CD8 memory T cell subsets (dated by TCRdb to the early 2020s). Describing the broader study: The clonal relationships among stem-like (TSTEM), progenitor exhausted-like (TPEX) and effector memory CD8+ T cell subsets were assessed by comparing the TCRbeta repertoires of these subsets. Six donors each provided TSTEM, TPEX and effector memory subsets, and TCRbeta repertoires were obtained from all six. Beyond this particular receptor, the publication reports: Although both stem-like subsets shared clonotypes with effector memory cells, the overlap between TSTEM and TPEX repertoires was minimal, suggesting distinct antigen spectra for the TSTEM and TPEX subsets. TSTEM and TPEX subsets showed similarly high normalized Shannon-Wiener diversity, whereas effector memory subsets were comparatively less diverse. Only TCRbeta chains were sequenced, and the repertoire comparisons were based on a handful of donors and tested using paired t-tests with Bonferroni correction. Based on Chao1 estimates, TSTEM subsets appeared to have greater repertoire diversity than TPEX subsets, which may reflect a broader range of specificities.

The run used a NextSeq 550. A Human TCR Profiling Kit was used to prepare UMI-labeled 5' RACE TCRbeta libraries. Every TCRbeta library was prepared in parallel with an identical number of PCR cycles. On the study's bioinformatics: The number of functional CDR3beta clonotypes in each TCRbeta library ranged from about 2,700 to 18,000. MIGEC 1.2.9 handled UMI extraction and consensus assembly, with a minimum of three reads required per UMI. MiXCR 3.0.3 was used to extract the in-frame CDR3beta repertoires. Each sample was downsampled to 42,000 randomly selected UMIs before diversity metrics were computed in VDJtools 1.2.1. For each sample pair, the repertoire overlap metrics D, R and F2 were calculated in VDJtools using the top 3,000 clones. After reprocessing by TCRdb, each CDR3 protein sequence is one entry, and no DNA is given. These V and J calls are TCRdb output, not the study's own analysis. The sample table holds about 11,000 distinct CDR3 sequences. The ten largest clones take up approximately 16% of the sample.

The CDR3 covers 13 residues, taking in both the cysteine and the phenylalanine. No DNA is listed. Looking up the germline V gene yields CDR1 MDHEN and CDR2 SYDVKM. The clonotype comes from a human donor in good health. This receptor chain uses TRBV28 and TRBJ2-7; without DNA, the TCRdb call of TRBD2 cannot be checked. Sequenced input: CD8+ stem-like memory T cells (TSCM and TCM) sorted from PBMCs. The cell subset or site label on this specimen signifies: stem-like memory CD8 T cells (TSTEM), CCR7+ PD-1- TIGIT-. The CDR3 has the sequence CASSSLGGDEQYF.